These 17 T cell receptor beta chains originate from one sample sequenced in a study of OX40 agonist ivuxolimab in advanced cancers. TCRdb's copy holds only in-frame clones and misses some; the assay was immunoSEQ multiplex PCR. Seen here are tens of thousands of clones, approximately 78% observed once, and the top ten hold 5%. Sequenced here: CD4+ or CD8+ T cells sorted from blood, sampled in a trial of the OX40 agonist ivuxolimab. These receptors came from an adult with an advanced solid tumor such as melanoma, head and neck, liver or kidney cancer.

This chain uses TRBV5-6 with TRBJ1-1; D not certain. Between the trimmed V and J ends, which lost 2 bases and 1 base, there was a span of 3 bases. The CDR3 sequence is 12 residues long. Germline-derived CDR1 and CDR2 are SGHDT and YYEEEE. Here the CDR3 DNA reads TGTGCCAGCAGCTTAACGAACACTGAAGCTTTCTTT. It yields the protein CASSLTNTEAFF.

The V call is TRBV18, the J call TRBJ1-3; D unresolved. The V and J ends lost 1 base and 8 bases respectively, with 12 bases between them. Germline assignment: CDR1 KGHSH and CDR2 LQKENI. This CDR3 has 14 residues. CDR3 nucleotide sequence: TGTGCCAGCTCACCACTGCCGGAACTGGACACCATATATTTT. This sequence encodes CASSPLPELDTIYF. Full variable domain (remainder filled in from reference TRBV18 and TRBJ1-3): NAGVMQNPRHLVRRRGQEARLRCSPMKGHSHVYWYRQLPEEGLKFMVYLQKENIIDESGMPKERFSAEFPKEGPSILRIQQVVRGDSAAYFCASSPLPELDTIYFGEGSWLTVV.

The CDR3 bases are TGTGCCAGTAGTTGGACATCCGGCAATCAGCCCCAGCATTTT. Translated: CASSWTSGNQPQHF. J is TRBJ1-5 and V is TRBV19; possibly TRBD1 for D (5 bases). The V gene lost 5 bases and the J gene lost 2 bases, with 10 bases spanning the gap. The V gene's germline CDR1 is LNHDA and CDR2 SQIVND (reference sequence). The CDR3 consists of 14 residues. The whole variable domain, filled in from reference TRBV19 and TRBJ1-5, reads DGGITQSPKYLFRKEGQNVTLSCEQNLNHDAMYWYRQDPGQGLRLIYYSQIVNDFQKGDIAEGYSVSREKKESFPLTVTSAQKNPTAFYLCASSWTSGNQPQHFGDGTRLSIL.

This clone was picked up one time. The chain couples TRBV5-6 to TRBJ1-1; 9 nucleotides agree with TRBD1. CDR3 length equals 15 residues. CDR1 SGHDT and CDR2 YYEEEE come from the germline V gene. V shed 4 bases and J 2 bases; nucleotides not matched to a gene: 6. CDR3 amino acids: CASSTLQGANTEAFF. DNA for the CDR3: TGTGCCAGCAGCACCTTACAGGGGGCTAACACTGAAGCTTTCTTT.

V usage is TRBV28 and J usage is TRBJ2-3; perhaps TRBD2 as D (6 bases). V was cut by 3 bases and J by 3 bases, with 10 bases left in between. The germline V gene encodes CDR1 MDHEN and CDR2 SYDVKM. The CDR3 is 14 amino acids. The CDR3 region is CASSLFGGTDTQYF. In DNA form, the CDR3 reads TGTGCCAGCAGTTTGTTCGGGGGTACAGATACGCAGTATTTT.

The chain combines TRBV19 with TRBJ2-5; TRBD2 might be the D (5 bases). The CDR3 loop spans 13 amino acids. CDR1 and CDR2 from the germline V gene are LNHDA and SQIVND (reference sequence). V was pared by 2 bases and J by 5 bases, with 9 bases between. CDR3 sequence reads: CASSISSIETQYF. The CDR3 DNA is TGTGCCAGTAGTATATCTAGCATCGAGACCCAGTACTTC.

The gene calls are TRBV27 and TRBJ2-7; 7 bases agree with TRBD2. CDR3 length equals 14 residues. After removal of 8 bases from V and 2 bases from J, the junction contained 9 bases not matched to a gene. Germline assignment: CDR1 MNHEY and CDR2 SMNVEV (reference sequence). Here the CDR3 DNA reads TGTGCCAGCCGCCCCGGGACTACCGCCTACGAGCAGTACTTC. Translating gives CASRPGTTAYEQYF.

V is TRBV5-4 and J is TRBJ2-5; possibly TRBD1 or TRBD2 for D (6 bases each). The germline gives CDR1 SGHNT, CDR2 YYREEE (reference sequence). CDR3 length equals 15 residues. V was cut by 0 bases and J by 2 bases, with 11 bases left in between. CDR3 sequence: CASSLEGGGQETQYF. The DNA for the CDR3 is TGTGCCAGCAGCTTGGAGGGGGGAGGACAAGAGACCCAGTACTTC.

V and J are TRBV29-1 and TRBJ2-3; D is uncertain. Trimming took 7 bases from V and 0 from J, leaving 8 bases between them. Germline V gene lookup returns CDR1 SQVTM and CDR2 ANQGSEA. The CDR3 is 12 residues long. Here the CDR3 reads CSGRASTDTQYF. The DNA of the CDR3 is TGCAGCGGACGGGCTAGCACAGATACGCAGTATTTT.

V is TRBV7-2 and J is TRBJ1-5, with D possibly TRBD1 on 6 matching bases. The CDR3 totals 14 residues. The germline CDR1 and CDR2 sequences are SGHTA and FQGNSA. Trimming pared 6 bases from V and 7 bases from J, leaving 16 bases between. CDR3 DNA sequence: TGTGCCAGCAGTAGCGGGGGGGGCGGACAGCCCCAGCATTTT. Translating it yields CASSSGGGGQPQHF.

The chain is built from TRBV6-6 and TRBJ2-7; TRBD2 aligns across 8 bases. V shed 5 bases and J 0 bases; nucleotides not matched to a gene: 6. The CDR3 spans 15 residues. CDR1 is MNHNY, CDR2 SVGAGI, per germline (reference sequence). The CDR3 is CASSASGSLSYEQYF. The CDR3 nucleotides are TGTGCCAGCAGTGCAAGCGGGAGCCTCTCCTACGAGCAGTACTTC.

The chain joins TRBV28 to TRBJ1-2; weak D call: TRBD1 (6 bases). CDR3 length: 14 amino acids. CDR1 and CDR2 from the germline V gene are MDHEN and SYDVKM. Trimming took 5 bases from V and 3 from J, leaving 13 bases between them. In DNA, the CDR3 is TGTGCCAGCAGTGCACAGGGAATGGACTATGGCTACACCTTC. The encoded protein is CASSAQGMDYGYTF.

The chain couples TRBV9 to TRBJ1-2, with D unresolved. With 2 bases removed from V and 3 bases from J, the gap between germline ends came to 8 bases. The CDR3 totals 13 residues. Looked up from germline, CDR1 is SGDLS and CDR2 is YYNGEE. CDR3 protein: CASSVGGDYGYTF. The DNA of the CDR3 is TGTGCCAGCAGCGTGGGTGGGGACTATGGCTACACCTTC. The full variable domain, with the rest looked up from reference TRBV9 and TRBJ1-2, is DSGVTQTPKHLITATGQRVTLRCSPRSGDLSVYWYQQSLDQGLQFLIQYYNGEERAKGNILERFSAQQFPDLHSELNLSSLELGDSALYFCASSVGGDYGYTFGSGTRLTVV.

This sequence joins TRBV5-1 and TRBJ1-3; possible D gene TRBD1, 6 bases. This CDR3 is built from 15 residues. Trimming shortened V by 2 bases and J by 2 bases, and 11 bases separated the two germline ends. The V gene's germline CDR1 is SGHRS and CDR2 YFSETQ. CDR3 protein: CASSLHGGPGNTIYF. DNA for the CDR3: TGCGCCAGCAGCTTACACGGGGGCCCTGGAAACACCATATATTTT.

This clone was counted only a few times. V gene TRBV10-3 combines with J gene TRBJ2-1; 9 bases align to TRBD2. V shed 7 bases and J 11 bases; nucleotides not matched to a gene: 12. CDR3 length equals 14 residues. The germline gives CDR1 ENHRY, CDR2 SYGVKD. CDR3 residues: CAIKSVSSGGQQFF. The CDR3 DNA reads TGTGCCATCAAGTCGGTCTCGAGCGGGGGGCAGCAGTTCTTC.

The chain employs TRBV27 and TRBJ1-6; D ambiguous. Germline values: CDR1 MNHEY, CDR2 SMNVEV (reference sequence). The CDR3 consists of 13 residues. V was clipped by 4 bases and J by 7 bases, with 8 bases between them. For the CDR3, the DNA is TGTGCCAGCAGTTCGAGGGAAAATTCACCCCTCCACTTT. The encoded protein is CASSSRENSPLHF.

The genes are TRBV6-1 and TRBJ2-2; 7 bases align to TRBD1. The V segment lost 6 bases and the J segment 1 base; nucleotides outside the gene matches: 5. CDR3 length equals 15 residues. The germline CDR1 and CDR2 sequences are MNHNS and SASEGT. The CDR3, as DNA: TGTGCCAGCAGAGCACGACAGGGGAACACCGGGGAGCTGTTTTTT. This encodes CASRARQGNTGELFF.